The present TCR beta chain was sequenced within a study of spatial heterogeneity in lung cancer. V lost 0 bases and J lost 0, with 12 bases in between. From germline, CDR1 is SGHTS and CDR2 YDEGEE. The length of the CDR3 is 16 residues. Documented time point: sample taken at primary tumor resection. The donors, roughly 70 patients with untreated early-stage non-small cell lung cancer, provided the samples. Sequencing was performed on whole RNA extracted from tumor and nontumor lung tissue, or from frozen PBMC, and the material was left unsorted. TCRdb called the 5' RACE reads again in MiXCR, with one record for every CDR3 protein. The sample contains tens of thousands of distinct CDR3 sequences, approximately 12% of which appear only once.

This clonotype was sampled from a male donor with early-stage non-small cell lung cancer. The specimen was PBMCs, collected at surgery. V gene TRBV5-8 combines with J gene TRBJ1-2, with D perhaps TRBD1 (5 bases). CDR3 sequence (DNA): TGTGCCAGCAGCTTGGAAGGGGCCAGAACTAACTATGGCTACACCTTC. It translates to CASSLEGARTNYGYTF. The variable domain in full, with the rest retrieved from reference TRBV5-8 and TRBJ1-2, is EAGVTQSPTHLIKTRGQQATLRCSPISGHTSVYWYQQALGLGLQFLLWYDEGEERNRGNFPPRFSGRQFPNYSSELNVNALELEDSALYLCASSLEGARTNYGYTFGSGTRLTVV.